The source of this T cell receptor (beta chain) is a study of breast tumors, draining lymph nodes, adjacent tissues. Breast cancer patients provided tissue from their axillary draining lymph nodes. This clonotype was detected ten times or more. The ends were cut back, 0 bases at V and 5 bases at J, with 4 bases in the middle. The CDR3 is 13 residues long. Germline V gives CDR1 LNHDA, CDR2 SQIVND (reference sequence). TCRdb re-analysed the multiplex PCR reads in MiXCR, keeping a single row per CDR3 protein. The data contain under 250,000 distinct CDR3 sequences, roughly 32% of them singletons. The gene calls are TRBV19 and TRBJ2-2; D ambiguous. The sequence derives from a female donor with breast cancer. Some clones in this sample may be carry-over from other donors' samples. Sequenced material: axillary lymph node tissue. The CDR3 nucleotides are TGTGCCAGTAGTATAGATGGGACCGGGGAGCTGTTTTTT. Translated: CASSIDGTGELFF.